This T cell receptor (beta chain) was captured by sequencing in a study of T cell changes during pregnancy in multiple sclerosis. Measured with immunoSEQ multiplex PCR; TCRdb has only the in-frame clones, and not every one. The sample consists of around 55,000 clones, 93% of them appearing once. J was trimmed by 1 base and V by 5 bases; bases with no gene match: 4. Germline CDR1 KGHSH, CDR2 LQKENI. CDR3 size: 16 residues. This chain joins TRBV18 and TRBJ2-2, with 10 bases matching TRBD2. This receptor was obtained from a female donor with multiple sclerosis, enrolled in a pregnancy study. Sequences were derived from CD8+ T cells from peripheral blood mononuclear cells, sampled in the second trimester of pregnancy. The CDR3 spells CASSSGLAENTGELFF. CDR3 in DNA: TGTGCCAGCTCATCAGGACTAGCGGAGAACACCGGGGAGCTGTTTTTT. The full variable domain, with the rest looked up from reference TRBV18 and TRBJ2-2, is NAGVMQNPRHLVRRRGQEARLRCSPMKGHSHVYWYRQLPEEGLKFMVYLQKENIIDESGMPKERFSAEFPKEGPSILRIQQVVRGDSAAYFCASSSGLAENTGELFFGEGSRLTVL.